Listed below are T cell receptor beta chains from one sample, sequenced in a study of blood T cell repertoires in COVID-19. The assay was immunoSEQ multiplex PCR, and TCRdb's table has in-frame clones only and misses some. The sample includes around 300,000 clones, about nine tenths of them seen just once. Sequenced: PBMCs or T cells enriched from blood (not recorded which). The receptors shown here come from a woman aged 60-70 years who had recovered from COVID-19. The CDR3 runs from the conserved cysteine through the conserved F or W. A D gene is named only where the DNA matches it firmly.

TRBJ1-3	TRBV27	-	CASARVAGNTIYF
TRBJ2-5	TRBV30	-	CAWSVGAGQLETQYF
TRBJ2-7	TRBV24-1	-	CATSEGRTTYEQYF
TRBJ2-5	TRBV3-1/TRBV3-2	TRBD2	CASSSGGAFSETQYF
TRBJ1-4	TRBV29-1	-	CSVAGEANEKLFF
TRBJ2-7	TRBV11-3	-	CASSTSYEQYF
TRBJ2-5	TRBV19	TRBD1	CASSIRQGRKETQYF
TRBJ1-2	TRBV5-5	TRBD1	CASSLDRGWVGYTF
TRBJ1-1	TRBV2	-	CASSEVSTDTEAFF
TRBJ1-6	TRBV5-1	-	CASRRAGGSSPLHF
TRBJ1-2	TRBV10-3	-	CAISGSFVGRNYGYTF
TRBJ1-5	TRBV27	-	CASSLREGQPQHF
TRBJ2-5	TRBV5-1	-	CASSLGGPSLQETQYF
TRBJ2-5	TRBV5-1	-	CASRQEETQYF
TRBJ1-1	TRBV6-5	-	CASSLGTEAFF
TRBJ1-4	TRBV30	-	CAWGHRVENEKLFF
TRBJ2-1	TRBV10-1	TRBD1	CASSDPGTGSFF
TRBJ2-1	TRBV5-6	-	CASSHRTVEQFF
TRBJ1-1	TRBV3-1/TRBV3-2	-	CASSQGGGPRGEAFF
TRBJ2-1	TRBV4-1	TRBD1	CASSQRTGGMRNEQFF
TRBJ2-1	TRBV3-1/TRBV3-2	TRBD1	CASSPLTTGGYNEQFF
TRBJ1-5	TRBV12-3/TRBV12-4	-	CASSWGANQPQHF
TRBJ2-7	TRBV9	TRBD2	CASSAGGTSVYEQYF
TRBJ2-1	TRBV12-3/TRBV12-4	TRBD2	CASSFRGGGEQFF
TRBJ1-2	TRBV5-1	-	CASSLASYGYTF
TRBJ1-5	TRBV4-1	-	CASSHLSYSNQPQHF